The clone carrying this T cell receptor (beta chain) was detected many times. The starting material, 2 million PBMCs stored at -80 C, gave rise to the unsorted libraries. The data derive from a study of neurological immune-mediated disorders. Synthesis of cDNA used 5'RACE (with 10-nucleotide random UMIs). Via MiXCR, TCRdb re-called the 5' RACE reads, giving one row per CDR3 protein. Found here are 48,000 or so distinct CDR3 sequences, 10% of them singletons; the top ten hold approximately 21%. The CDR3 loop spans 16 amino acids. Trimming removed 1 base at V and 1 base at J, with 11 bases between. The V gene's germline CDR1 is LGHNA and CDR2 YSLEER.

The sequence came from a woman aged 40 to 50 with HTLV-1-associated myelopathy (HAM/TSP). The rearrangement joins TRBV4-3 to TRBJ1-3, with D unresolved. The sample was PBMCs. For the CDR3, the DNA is TGCGCCAGCAGCCAAGGAAGATTGGAATCTGGAAACACCATATATTTT. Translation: CASSQGRLESGNTIYF.